A single sample gave rise to the 18 T cell receptor beta chains below, sequenced in a study of T cell responses to AZD1222 COVID-19 vaccine. Profiling relied on immunoSEQ multiplex PCR, and the TCRdb table lists in-frame clones only, not all of them. The table has 100,000 to 150,000 clones, roughly 92% seen once. The sequencing here drew on peripheral blood, taken 28 days after the second AZD1222 dose. The receptor set was obtained from an adult who received the AZD1222 COVID-19 vaccine.

The chain uses TRBV7-9 and TRBJ1-3; D might be TRBD1 (5 bases). The CDR3 runs 15 residues. V lost 4 bases, J lost 1 base, and 11 bases lay in between. Per the germline V gene, CDR1 is SEHNR and CDR2 is FQNEAQ (reference sequence). The DNA of the CDR3 is TGTGCCAGCAGCTGGGACCTTAGTTCTGGAAACACCATATATTTT. Amino acids: CASSWDLSSGNTIYF.

This sequence joins TRBV4-3 and TRBJ2-7, with 10 positions matching TRBD2. Germline CDR1 and CDR2: LGHNA and YSLEER. The ends lost 6 bases at V and 2 bases at J; junction bases unmatched: 7. The CDR3 loop spans 15 amino acids. The CDR3 bases are TGCGCCAGCAGTCAGGGGCTAGCGGGAGCCTACGAGCAGTACTTC. This encodes CASSQGLAGAYEQYF.

A note on this clone: The same CDR3 also results from other DNA sequences found in this sample. The V gene is TRBV2, the J gene TRBJ1-6, with D possibly TRBD1 on 6 matching bases. The CDR3 covers 14 residues. In germline, CDR1 is SNHLY, CDR2 FYNNEI. V was shortened by 2 bases and J by 16 bases, with 18 bases between the two germline ends. In DNA, the CDR3 is TGTGCCAGCAGTGAATGGTCAGGGGAGGGGAAACTCCACTTT. This codes for CASSEWSGEGKLHF.

This clone was seen a handful of times. The sample contains more than one DNA sequence encoding this CDR3. V gene TRBV3-1 (or the pseudogene TRBV3-2) combines with J gene TRBJ2-7; no definite D call. The CDR3 contains 15 residues. Germline V gene data show CDR1 as LGHDT and CDR2 as YNNKEL (reference sequence). Trimming removed 0 bases from V and 0 bases from J, with 9 bases in between. As DNA, the CDR3 is TGTGCCAGCAGCCAAGAGATCCAGTCCTCCTACGAGCAGTACTTC. As protein: CASSQEIQSSYEQYF.

A remark on this clone: At one of its ends the junction is not consistent with the germline gene, which may arise from a read error. This chain joins TRBV19 and TRBJ1-1; D perhaps matches TRBD1 (6 bases). The germline CDR1 and CDR2 sequences are LNHDA and SQIVND (reference sequence). The CDR3 sequence is 15 residues long. The CDR3 coding sequence is TGTGCCAGTAGTACATCCGGGACACCGAACGCTGAAGCTTTCTTT. Translating it yields CASSTSGTPNAEAFF.

V gene TRBV3-1 (or the pseudogene TRBV3-2) combines with J gene TRBJ1-2; the D is unclear. V dropped 0 bases and J dropped 8 bases, with 4 bases sitting between them. CDR3 size: 11 residues. Germline V gene sequence: CDR1 LGHDT, CDR2 YNNKEL (reference sequence). CDR3 coding DNA: TGTGCCAGCAGCCAAGAGGAGGGCTACACCTTC. Protein product: CASSQEEGYTF.

A single count supports this clone. The CDR3, as DNA: TGTGCCAGCAGACCTAGAGCCGGGGAGCTGTTTTTT. Protein sequence: CASRPRAGELFF. The genes are TRBV6-2 or TRBV6-3 and TRBJ2-2, with unresolved D. The V and J ends lost 6 bases and 6 bases respectively, with 8 bases between them. The length of the CDR3 is 12 residues. Germline-derived CDR1 and CDR2 are MNHEY and SVGEGT.

The chain combines TRBV30 with TRBJ1-3; D uncertain. This CDR3 contains 15 residues. V lost 0 bases and J 2 bases, leaving 11 bases between the germline ends. Per germline, CDR1 GTSNPN and CDR2 SVGIG (reference sequence). The chain's CDR3 is CAWSVRGAAGNTIYF. As DNA, the CDR3 is TGTGCCTGGAGTGTACGGGGAGCTGCTGGAAACACCATATATTTT.

The gene calls are TRBV10-1 and TRBJ1-5; D is uncertain. Germline V gives CDR1 WNHNN, CDR2 SYGVQD (reference sequence). V shed 2 bases and J shed 0 bases, with 11 bases lying between them. This CDR3 region has 16 residues. The CDR3 is CASSEVQSYSNQPQHF. CDR3 DNA sequence: TGCGCCAGCAGTGAGGTACAGAGCTATAGCAATCAGCCCCAGCATTTT.

This rearrangement joins TRBV4-2 to TRBJ2-7; TRBD1 is a possible D gene (8 bases). The CDR3 has 14 residues. V lost 6 bases, J lost 2 bases, and 14 bases lay in between. CDR1 is LGHNA, CDR2 YNFKEQ, per germline. The CDR3 coding sequence is TGTGCCAGCAGAACAGGGGGGGCGCCCTACGAGCAGTACTTC. Protein product: CASRTGGAPYEQYF.

V and J are TRBV28 and TRBJ2-2, with 8 bases matching TRBD1. V shed 6 bases, J shed 2 bases, and the junction held 5 bases outside the gene matches. The CDR3 length is 15 residues. Germline CDR1 reads MDHEN; CDR2 reads SYDVKM. CDR3 bases: TGTGCCAGCAGACGACAGGGGATAAACACCGGGGAGCTGTTTTTT. This translates into CASRRQGINTGELFF.

The chain has TRBV7-3 and TRBJ2-1, with TRBD1 as a possible D gene (5 bases). The germline V gene encodes CDR1 SGHTA and CDR2 FQGTGA. The CDR3 loop spans 15 amino acids. Trimming removed 2 bases at V and 6 bases at J, with 14 bases between. The CDR3 spells CASSLGASILNEQFF. Here the CDR3 DNA reads TGTGCCAGCAGCTTAGGGGCAAGCATCCTCAATGAGCAGTTCTTC.

The chain employs TRBV11-3 and TRBJ1-3; 10 nucleotides match TRBD1. Germline assignment: CDR1 SGHNT and CDR2 YENEEA. The CDR3 is made up of 16 amino acids. Trimming removed 3 bases from V and 9 bases from J; junction bases left unmatched: 11. For the CDR3, the DNA is TGTGCCAGCAGCTTTGGTCCCGGGACAGGGGCAAGCACCATATATTTT. It specifies CASSFGPGTGASTIYF.

The chain is built from TRBV11-3 and TRBJ2-4, with TRBD1 as a possible D gene (6 bases). V shed 5 bases and J shed 5 bases, with 22 bases lying between them. From germline, CDR1 is SGHNT and CDR2 YENEEA. The CDR3 covers 17 residues. As DNA, the CDR3 is TGTGCCAGCAGCCCCCCCTGGTATGCAGGGGACGAAAACATTCAGTACTTC. The encoded protein is CASSPPWYAGDENIQYF. Using reference TRBV11-3 and TRBJ2-4 for the parts outside the CDR3, the full variable domain is EAGVVQSPRYKIIEKKQPVAFWCNPISGHNTLYWYLQNLGQGPELLIRYENEEAVDDSQLPKDRFSAERLKGVDSTLKIQPAELGDSAVYLCASSPPWYAGDENIQYFGAGTRLSVL.

The chain carries TRBV7-2 and TRBJ1-4; D possibly corresponds to TRBD1 (5 bases). This CDR3 comprises 15 residues. Germline CDR1 reads SGHTA; CDR2 reads FQGNSA. V was clipped by 5 bases and J by 8 bases, with 18 bases between them. The CDR3 spells CASSPGAYRQEKLFF. For the CDR3, the DNA is TGTGCCAGCAGCCCCGGGGCATACCGCCAGGAAAAACTGTTTTTT.

This clone occurred a few times. V and J are TRBV25-1 and TRBJ1-1, with D maybe TRBD1 (6 bases). The V gene's germline CDR1 is MGHDK and CDR2 SYGVNS. This CDR3 spans 14 amino acids. The germline V and J ends were trimmed by 2 bases and 0 bases, with 7 bases remaining between them. CDR3: CASSEGTMNTEAFF. For the CDR3, the DNA is TGTGCCAGCAGTGAAGGGACAATGAACACTGAAGCTTTCTTT.

J is TRBJ1-2 and V is TRBV25-1, with D uncertain. The CDR3 extends over 13 amino acids. With 2 bases removed from V and 8 bases from J, the gap between germline ends came to 12 bases. The germline CDR1 and CDR2 sequences are MGHDK and SYGVNS. The CDR3 coding sequence is TGTGCCAGCAGTGAAAGAGACCTCAGGGGCTACACCTTC. This encodes CASSERDLRGYTF.

V gene TRBV27 combines with J gene TRBJ2-7, with TRBD1 identical over 8 bases. Germline V CDR1 and CDR2: MNHEY, SMNVEV (reference sequence). The CDR3 spans 13 residues. Losses at the gene ends were 5 bases for V and 5 bases for J; bases not matched to a gene: 5. The CDR3 sequence: CASSPGGWNEQYF. In DNA, the CDR3 is TGTGCCAGCAGTCCAGGGGGCTGGAACGAGCAGTACTTC.